Following are 31 T cell receptor beta chains from one sample sequenced in a study of blood T cell repertoires in COVID-19. TCRdb's copy holds only in-frame clones and misses some; the assay was immunoSEQ multiplex PCR. The sample has 32,000 or so clones, around 87% seen once; the top ten hold about 65%. Sequences were obtained from peripheral blood. These receptors were obtained from a man aged 65 to 79 with acute or convalescent COVID-19.

The chain employs TRBV5-6 and TRBJ2-3; tentatively, D is TRBD2 (6 bases). Germline CDR1 is SGHDT and CDR2 is YYEEEE. Between the trimmed V and J ends, which lost 4 bases and 2 bases, there was a span of 14 bases. CDR3 length equals 15 residues. CDR3 protein: CASSPAAGHTDTQYF. The CDR3 nucleotides read TGTGCCAGCAGCCCTGCAGCGGGCCACACAGATACGCAGTATTTT.

The rearrangement uses TRBV3-1 (or the pseudogene TRBV3-2) and TRBJ1-2; the D is unclear. CDR1 is LGHDT, CDR2 YNNKEL, per germline (reference sequence). Deletions cut 1 base from V and 2 bases from J, with 11 bases between. The CDR3 loop spans 15 amino acids. This chain's CDR3 is CASSQGHLVNYGYTF. The CDR3 region has the DNA TGTGCCAGCAGCCAAGGTCACTTGGTGAACTATGGCTACACCTTC.

This chain joins TRBV19 and TRBJ2-1, with 12 bases identical to TRBD1. This CDR3 comprises 15 residues. Trimming cost V 5 bases and J 10 bases; bases outside gene matches: 9. Germline V gene sequence: CDR1 LNHDA, CDR2 SQIVND (reference sequence). The CDR3 sequence: CASSPGQGAGGEQFF. The DNA for the CDR3 is TGTGCCAGTAGTCCGGGACAGGGGGCCGGAGGAGAGCAGTTCTTC.

This sequence joins TRBV19 and TRBJ1-6; TRBD1 aligns across 7 bases. Germline loops: CDR1 LNHDA, CDR2 SQIVND (reference sequence). The CDR3 loop spans 14 amino acids. J gave up 7 bases and V 10 bases, and 10 bases lay outside the gene matches. The CDR3 loop reads CATFTGTANSPLHF. DNA of the CDR3: TGTGCCACCTTTACCGGGACAGCGAATTCACCCCTCCACTTT.

V usage is TRBV11-3 and J usage is TRBJ1-1, with D possibly being TRBD1 (6 bases). Germline CDR1 is SGHNT and CDR2 is YENEEA. The CDR3 covers 11 residues. V lost 5 bases, J lost 8 bases, and 9 bases lay in between. CDR3 region: CASSGGQEAFF. The CDR3 region has the DNA TGTGCCAGCAGCGGGGGCCAAGAAGCTTTCTTT.

The chain uses TRBV9 and TRBJ1-4; TRBD1 aligns across 7 bases. The CDR3 totals 15 residues. The V gene end was trimmed by 4 bases and the J gene end by 7 bases; junction bases not matched to a gene: 10. Germline V gene sequence: CDR1 SGDLS, CDR2 YYNGEE. This CDR3 is CASSSRRGQVEKLFF. CDR3 nucleotide sequence: TGTGCCAGCAGCTCCCGGAGGGGGCAGGTTGAAAAACTGTTTTTT.

The chain couples TRBV5-1 to TRBJ2-1; D is perhaps TRBD2 (6 bases). Trimming removed 2 bases from V and 7 bases from J, with 16 bases in between. The CDR3 length is 15 residues. The germline V gene has CDR1 SGHRS and CDR2 YFSETQ. The CDR3 loop reads CASSLRAGSSNEQFF. The CDR3 region has the DNA TGCGCCAGCAGCTTAAGGGCGGGGTCTAGTAATGAGCAGTTCTTC.

The gene calls are TRBV7-9 and TRBJ2-3; D call uncertain. CDR3 length: 12 amino acids. Germline V gene lookup returns CDR1 SEHNR and CDR2 FQNEAQ (reference sequence). V lost 1 base and J lost 8, with 7 bases in between. This CDR3 is CASSLGDVTQYF. CDR3 nucleotides: TGTGCCAGCAGCTTAGGAGATGTTACGCAGTATTTT.

This clone is a singleton in its sample. The chain recombines TRBV18 with TRBJ2-3; 11 bases are shared with TRBD2. CDR1 and CDR2 from the germline V gene are KGHSH and LQKENI. Trimming cost V 4 bases and J 1 base; bases outside gene matches: 4. There are 16 residues in the CDR3. Here the CDR3 DNA reads TGTGCCAGCTCACTCGGACTAGCGGGTCGCACAGATACGCAGTATTTT. This encodes CASSLGLAGRTDTQYF.

This chain joins TRBV5-5 and TRBJ1-5; no firm D call. This CDR3 is 14 amino acids long. Germline V gene lookup returns CDR1 SGHKS and CDR2 YYEKEE (reference sequence). Trimming pared 0 bases from V and 2 bases from J, leaving 6 bases between. In DNA form, the CDR3 reads TGTGCCAGCAGCTTGGGGTCGGGCAATCAGCCCCAGCATTTT. Translated: CASSLGSGNQPQHF.

The J gene is TRBJ1-3, the V gene TRBV5-1, with D possibly being TRBD1 (6 bases). With 4 bases removed from V and 3 bases from J, the gap between germline ends came to 23 bases. CDR3 length: 18 amino acids. The germline CDR1 and CDR2 sequences are SGHRS and YFSETQ. The CDR3, as DNA: TGCGCCAGCAGCCAAGAACAGGGTTTGGAATTTGGTGGAAACACCATATATTTT. Residues: CASSQEQGLEFGGNTIYF.

V and J are TRBV15 and TRBJ2-2; tentatively, D is TRBD1 (7 bases). The V end was cut by 5 bases, the J end by 4 bases, with 14 bases between. CDR1 LNHNV and CDR2 YYDKDF come from the germline V gene (reference sequence). The CDR3 runs 15 residues. DNA of the CDR3: TGTGCCACCAGCTTCGGGAGACAGGGCACCGGGGAGCTGTTTTTT. Translating gives CATSFGRQGTGELFF.

This rearrangement joins TRBV7-2 to TRBJ1-6, with D possibly TRBD1 on 5 matching bases. The CDR3 length is 14 residues. CDR1 is SGHTA, CDR2 FQGNSA, per germline. V lost 4 bases and J 10 bases, leaving 14 bases between the germline ends. CDR3 DNA: TGTGCCAGCAGCTCTCAGGGAAATGTCTCACCCCTCCACTTT. It translates to CASSSQGNVSPLHF.

In DNA form, the CDR3 reads TGCGCCAGCAGCCAAGATCGGGAGCTAGCGGGGGGTCCTTACAATGAGCAGTTCTTC. Encoded protein: CASSQDRELAGGPYNEQFF. The V and J genes are TRBV4-3 and TRBJ2-1, with 11 bases identical to TRBD2. This CDR3 has 19 amino acids. V trimming: 0 bases; J trimming: 4 bases; junction bases outside the gene matches: 11. Per germline, CDR1 LGHNA and CDR2 YSLEER.

The chain uses TRBV6-1 and TRBJ1-2; 7 bases agree with TRBD1. The CDR3 runs to 14 residues. V was pared by 0 bases and J by 8 bases, with 6 bases of the junction left unmatched. From germline, CDR1 is MNHNS and CDR2 SASEGT. The CDR3 DNA follows: TGTGCCAGCAGTGAAGCGTTGGGACAGAGGGGCTACACCTTC. Its translation: CASSEALGQRGYTF.

The V gene is TRBV6-2 or TRBV6-3, the J gene TRBJ1-5; 7 nucleotides line up with TRBD1. Germline assignment: CDR1 MNHEY and CDR2 SVGEGT. The CDR3 runs 14 residues. The ends lost 6 bases at V and 7 bases at J; junction bases unmatched: 9. The CDR3 DNA is TGTGCCAGCAGCCGTGACAGGGACGTCCAGCCCCAGCATTTT. Amino acids: CASSRDRDVQPQHF.

This clone was counted once. V and J are TRBV18 and TRBJ1-1; the D gene is possibly TRBD1 (5 bases). In germline, CDR1 is KGHSH, CDR2 LQKENI. Trimming left V 6 bases short and J 3 bases short, with 14 bases between. The CDR3 extends over 14 amino acids. The CDR3 is CASSPVAGDTEAFF. CDR3 nucleotide sequence: TGTGCCAGCTCGCCCGTAGCGGGGGACACTGAAGCTTTCTTT.

The V and J genes are TRBV19 and TRBJ2-7; TRBD2 matches 13 bases. The trim removed 4 bases at V and 2 bases at J, leaving 2 bases unmatched. The CDR3 is made up of 15 amino acids. Germline V gene data show CDR1 as LNHDA and CDR2 as SQIVND (reference sequence). The CDR3 reads CASSTGTSGAYEQYF. The CDR3 DNA sequence: TGTGCCAGTAGTACAGGGACTAGCGGGGCCTACGAGCAGTACTTC.

This clone showed up just once. The chain is built from TRBV4-1 and TRBJ2-1; no clear D gene. There are 14 residues in the CDR3. V gave up 0 bases and J gave up 4 bases, with 7 bases separating them. Germline CDR1 MGHRA, CDR2 YSYEKL. The CDR3 bases are TGCGCCAGCAGCCAAGATGGTCGGTACAATGAGCAGTTCTTC. It codes for CASSQDGRYNEQFF.

The V call is TRBV4-2, the J call TRBJ1-4; D remains ambiguous. Trimming took 0 bases from V and 7 from J, leaving 6 bases between them. CDR1 is LGHNA and CDR2 is YNFKEQ in the germline V gene. CDR3 length equals 13 residues. The CDR3 region has the DNA TGTGCCAGCAGCCAAGAGTTCGGTGAAAAACTGTTTTTT. Translated: CASSQEFGEKLFF.

The chain has TRBV5-1 and TRBJ2-1; 11 positions match TRBD2. The germline V gene encodes CDR1 SGHRS and CDR2 YFSETQ. The CDR3 is made up of 14 amino acids. The V and J ends lost 7 bases and 5 bases, in that order; junction bases with no gene match: 5. As DNA, the CDR3 is TGCGCCAGCGCCGGGACTAGCGGAAACAATGAGCAGTTCTTC. It encodes CASAGTSGNNEQFF.

The gene calls are TRBV29-1 and TRBJ1-5; 7 bases line up with TRBD1. The CDR3 totals 13 residues. J gave up 5 bases and V 4 bases, and 5 bases lay outside the gene matches. The germline gives CDR1 SQVTM, CDR2 ANQGSEA. The DNA for the CDR3 is TGCAGCGTTGGACAGGGTCACGATCAGCCCCAGCATTTT. Protein sequence: CSVGQGHDQPQHF.

The DNA of the CDR3 is TGCGCCAGCAGCTTGGAAGACAGGGGGAGTGAAAAACTGTTTTTT. This sequence encodes CASSLEDRGSEKLFF. The V call is TRBV5-1, the J call TRBJ1-4; 9 nucleotides agree with TRBD1. Losses at the gene ends were 0 bases for V and 7 bases for J; bases not matched to a gene: 4. Germline V gene sequence: CDR1 SGHRS, CDR2 YFSETQ. This CDR3 has 15 amino acids.

The chain joins TRBV29-1 to TRBJ1-5; TRBD1 might be the D (5 bases). The CDR3 extends over 13 amino acids. Germline CDR1 reads SQVTM; CDR2 reads ANQGSEA. V lost 4 bases and J 5 bases, leaving 12 bases between the germline ends. The CDR3: CSVADSNDQPQHF. CDR3 sequence (DNA): TGCAGCGTTGCCGACAGTAATGATCAGCCCCAGCATTTT.

This chain uses TRBV19 with TRBJ1-5; D call uncertain. The CDR3 sequence is 16 residues long. Looked up from germline, CDR1 is LNHDA and CDR2 is SQIVND (reference sequence). The V end was cut by 3 bases, the J end by 6 bases, with 18 bases between. CDR3 sequence (DNA): TGTGCCAGTAGTATCCACGAAGCGGCGGGCGGTCAGCCCCAGCATTTT. Its translation is CASSIHEAAGGQPQHF. Combining the CDR3 with reference TRBV19 and TRBJ1-5 gives the whole variable domain DGGITQSPKYLFRKEGQNVTLSCEQNLNHDAMYWYRQDPGQGLRLIYYSQIVNDFQKGDIAEGYSVSREKKESFPLTVTSAQKNPTAFYLCASSIHEAAGGQPQHFGDGTRLSIL.

The V and J genes are TRBV28 and TRBJ1-1, with a tentative D call TRBD1 (6 bases). Germline V gives CDR1 MDHEN, CDR2 SYDVKM. CDR3 length: 11 residues. V was trimmed by 6 bases and J by 6 bases, leaving 8 bases between them. CDR3 loop: CASRRTAEAFF. The CDR3 DNA follows: TGTGCCAGCAGAAGGACAGCTGAAGCTTTCTTT.

This clone came up once. The chain uses TRBV5-1 and TRBJ1-1; D remains ambiguous. Trimming removed 4 bases from V and 0 bases from J, with 13 bases in between. The CDR3 runs to 15 residues. The germline V gene encodes CDR1 SGHRS and CDR2 YFSETQ. The CDR3: CASSPSGPLNTEAFF. Written as DNA, the CDR3 is TGCGCCAGCAGCCCCAGCGGGCCCTTGAACACTGAAGCTTTCTTT.

This rearrangement joins TRBV6-1 to TRBJ2-7; D not certain. Germline values: CDR1 MNHNS, CDR2 SASEGT. The CDR3 extends over 15 amino acids. Trimming took 3 bases from V and 1 from J, leaving 13 bases between them. The CDR3 DNA is TGTGCCAGCAGTGAGGCCGGCAGGATATCCTACGAGCAGTACTTC. This codes for CASSEAGRISYEQYF.

This chain joins TRBV30 and TRBJ2-3; 9 bases are shared with TRBD1. CDR1 GTSNPN and CDR2 SVGIG come from the germline V gene (reference sequence). This CDR3 is 15 amino acids long. V lost 3 bases and J lost 4; bases outside the gene matches: 8. The CDR3 loop is CAWSAAGQGSDTQYF. The CDR3, as DNA: TGTGCCTGGAGCGCCGCGGGACAGGGCTCAGATACGCAGTATTTT.

The genes are TRBV7-9 and TRBJ1-1; 7 bases are a match to TRBD1. This CDR3 region has 14 residues. Germline values: CDR1 SEHNR, CDR2 FQNEAQ (reference sequence). V dropped 1 base and J dropped 5; count of bases not matched to a gene: 4. The DNA for the CDR3 is TGTGCCAGCAGCTTAGACGACAGGGTTACTGAAGCTTTCTTT. Its translation is CASSLDDRVTEAFF.

The chain couples TRBV7-8 to TRBJ1-4; D unresolved. Germline lookup yields CDR1 SGHVS and CDR2 FQNEAQ. V dropped 3 bases and J dropped 4 bases, with 15 bases sitting between them. The length of the CDR3 is 16 residues. The CDR3 reads CASSLGIGGSNEKLFF. CDR3 nucleotide sequence: TGTGCCAGCAGCTTGGGTATCGGAGGAAGTAATGAAAAACTGTTTTTT.